The 3 T cell receptor beta chains below all came from one sample that was sequenced in a study of read filtering for tumor transcriptome and immune sequencing. From about 400 ng of RNA, a library with molecular barcoded alpha/delta and beta/gamma adaptors was made. TCRdb reprocessed the reads with MiXCR, giving one entry per CDR3 protein. The sample consists of nearly 60,000 distinct CDR3 sequences, 10% to 15% of them appearing once. What was sequenced was a population of CD138-negative cells sorted from bone marrow. The receptors were sampled from a donor aged 40 or over with multiple myeloma.

The genes are TRBV3-1 and TRBJ2-3; no clear D gene. Germline values: CDR1 LGHDT, CDR2 YNNKEL (reference sequence). The CDR3 covers 14 residues. The V end was cut by 1 base, the J end by 2 bases, with 7 bases between. The CDR3 region has the DNA TGTGCCAGCAGCCAAGCCCTAACCACAGATACGCAGTATTTT. Translating gives CASSQALTTDTQYF.

J is TRBJ2-5 and V is TRBV11-3, with D perhaps TRBD1 (5 bases). Germline V CDR1 and CDR2: SGHNT, YENEEA. The CDR3 runs 16 residues. V was clipped by 7 bases and J by 4 bases, with 22 bases between them. CDR3 residues: CASTHGALQGRETQYF. The CDR3 region has the DNA TGTGCCAGCACCCATGGCGCGCTGCAGGGTCGAGAGACCCAGTACTTC. The full variable domain, completed using reference TRBV11-3 and TRBJ2-5, is EAGVVQSPRYKIIEKKQPVAFWCNPISGHNTLYWYLQNLGQGPELLIRYENEEAVDDSQLPKDRFSAERLKGVDSTLKIQPAELGDSAVYLCASTHGALQGRETQYFGPGTRLLVL.

This clonotype was recorded many times. The genes are TRBV20-1 and TRBJ2-7; 7 positions agree with TRBD1. This CDR3 region has 14 residues. CDR1 and CDR2 (germline): DFQATT, SNEGSKA (reference sequence). V lost 3 bases to trimming and J lost 6 bases; unmatched junction nucleotides: 11. This chain's CDR3 is CSARLGQALLEQYF. The CDR3 nucleotides read TGCAGTGCTAGGCTTGGACAGGCCTTGCTCGAGCAGTACTTC.